These T cell receptor beta chains were read from a single sample in a study of cytomegalovirus exposure and HLA in healthy donors. Produced via immunoSEQ multiplex PCR; TCRdb's table is partial and in-frame only. The table shows 110,000 or so clones, with roughly 9% occurring only once. Sequenced: PBMCs. These TCRs come from a woman in her 40s in good health and CMV-seropositive. CDR3s include the opening cysteine and the closing phenylalanine or tryptophan. Each record gives: J gene, clone size, CDR3 length, D gene, V gene, CDR3 protein, CDR3 DNA. A D gene is named only where the DNA matches it firmly. Rows may omit the clone size; those that give it use once, few, many or a size class.

j_gene: TRBJ1-1
abundance: few
len: 13
d_gene: -
v_gene: TRBV5-5
CDR3aa: CASSPSGSGEAFF
CDR3nt: TGTGCCAGCAGCCCCTCCGGGTCCGGCGAGGCTTTCTTT

j_gene: TRBJ1-1
abundance: -
len: 13
d_gene: -
v_gene: TRBV5-1
CDR3aa: CASSLEVNTEAFF
CDR3nt: TGCGCCAGCTCCCTAGAGGTGAACACTGAAGCTTTCTTT

j_gene: TRBJ1-2
abundance: few
len: 12
d_gene: -
v_gene: TRBV28
CDR3aa: CASSLGRYGYTF
CDR3nt: TGTGCCAGCAGTTTAGGTCGGTATGGCTACACCTTC

j_gene: TRBJ2-7
abundance: few
len: 13
d_gene: TRBD2
v_gene: TRBV28
CDR3aa: CASSLGTIYEQYF
CDR3nt: TGTGCCAGCAGTCTCGGGACTATCTACGAGCAGTACTTC

j_gene: TRBJ1-1
abundance: -
len: 14
d_gene: -
v_gene: TRBV5-1
CDR3aa: CASSYASGGEWAFF
CDR3nt: TGCGCCAGCAGCTACGCCTCGGGGGGGGAGTGGGCTTTCTTT

j_gene: TRBJ2-3
abundance: many
len: 16
d_gene: -
v_gene: TRBV6-6
CDR3aa: CASRDGGLYATDTQYF
CDR3nt: TGTGCCAGCAGGGACGGGGGGCTCTATGCCACAGATACGCAGTATTTT

j_gene: TRBJ1-1
abundance: few
len: 13
d_gene: -
v_gene: TRBV6-5
CDR3aa: CASNSGGPTEAFF
CDR3nt: TGTGCCAGCAATTCCGGGGGGCCCACTGAAGCTTTCTTT

j_gene: TRBJ2-7
abundance: -
len: 13
d_gene: -
v_gene: TRBV15
CDR3aa: CATADGSSYEQYF
CDR3nt: TGTGCCACCGCAGACGGGAGCTCCTACGAGCAGTACTTC

j_gene: TRBJ2-7
abundance: few
len: 14
d_gene: -
v_gene: TRBV18
CDR3aa: CASSPRASNYEQYF
CDR3nt: TGTGCCAGCTCACCACGAGCTAGCAACTACGAGCAGTACTTC

j_gene: TRBJ2-2
abundance: few
len: 19
d_gene: TRBD1
v_gene: TRBV5-1
CDR3aa: CASSPFPRVVRGLGGELFF
CDR3nt: TGCGCCAGCAGCCCGTTTCCCAGAGTCGTTAGGGGGCTTGGCGGGGAGCTGTTTTTT

j_gene: TRBJ1-3
abundance: -
len: 16
d_gene: TRBD1
v_gene: TRBV5-1
CDR3aa: CASSADRVGSGNTIYF
CDR3nt: TGCGCCAGCAGCGCGGACAGGGTAGGCTCTGGAAACACCATATATTTT

j_gene: TRBJ2-7
abundance: -
len: 12
d_gene: -
v_gene: TRBV14
CDR3aa: CASSPMNREQYF
CDR3nt: TGTGCCAGCAGCCCTATGAACAGGGAACAGTACTTC

j_gene: TRBJ2-7
abundance: -
len: 14
d_gene: TRBD1
v_gene: TRBV11-2
CDR3aa: CASSPGQGRDEQYF
CDR3nt: TGTGCCAGCAGCCCAGGACAGGGGAGGGACGAGCAGTACTTC

j_gene: TRBJ2-5
abundance: few
len: 15
d_gene: TRBD2
v_gene: TRBV28
CDR3aa: CASSLERGGQETQYF
CDR3nt: TGTGCCAGCAGTTTAGAGCGGGGGGGACAAGAGACCCAGTACTTC

j_gene: TRBJ1-2
abundance: few
len: 14
d_gene: TRBD1
v_gene: TRBV7-2
CDR3aa: CASSPQGDRYGYTF
CDR3nt: TGTGCCAGCAGCCCTCAAGGGGACAGATATGGCTACACCTTC

j_gene: TRBJ1-4
abundance: few
len: 14
d_gene: -
v_gene: TRBV7-8
CDR3aa: CASSLDRVDEKLFF
CDR3nt: TGTGCCAGCAGCTTAGACAGGGTCGACGAAAAACTGTTTTTT

j_gene: TRBJ1-2
abundance: few
len: 12
d_gene: -
v_gene: TRBV29-1
CDR3aa: CSVQTGLYGYTF
CDR3nt: TGCAGCGTTCAGACAGGTCTCTATGGCTACACCTTC

j_gene: TRBJ2-1
abundance: few
len: 18
d_gene: TRBD2
v_gene: TRBV27
CDR3aa: CASSPRTSGGARSNEQFF
CDR3nt: TGTGCCAGCAGTCCCCGGACTAGCGGGGGGGCGAGGTCCAATGAGCAGTTCTTC

j_gene: TRBJ1-4
abundance: few
len: 11
d_gene: -
v_gene: TRBV19
CDR3aa: CASSIREKLFF
CDR3nt: TGTGCCAGTAGTATCAGGGAAAAACTGTTTTTT

j_gene: TRBJ1-1
abundance: -
len: 14
d_gene: -
v_gene: TRBV18
CDR3aa: CASSPRTPNTEAFF
CDR3nt: TGTGCCAGCTCACCTCGGACACCCAACACTGAAGCTTTCTTT

j_gene: TRBJ1-2
abundance: few
len: 17
d_gene: -
v_gene: TRBV11-1
CDR3aa: CASSLTISSTGNYGYTF
CDR3nt: TGTGCCAGCAGTTTAACCATAAGCTCTACAGGGAACTATGGCTACACCTTC

j_gene: TRBJ2-7
abundance: -
len: 13
d_gene: -
v_gene: TRBV25-1
CDR3aa: CASTPGRHYEQYF
CDR3nt: TGTGCCAGCACCCCGGGTCGGCACTACGAGCAGTACTTC

j_gene: TRBJ1-1
abundance: -
len: 14
d_gene: -
v_gene: TRBV6-1
CDR3aa: CASRIRAVNTEAFF
CDR3nt: TGTGCCAGCAGGATCAGGGCGGTGAACACTGAAGCTTTCTTT

j_gene: TRBJ2-5
abundance: -
len: 16
d_gene: -
v_gene: TRBV19
CDR3aa: CASSIGAANAQETQYF
CDR3nt: TGTGCCAGTAGTATAGGAGCGGCAAATGCGCAAGAGACCCAGTACTTC

j_gene: TRBJ2-7
abundance: few
len: 14
d_gene: -
v_gene: TRBV6-7
CDR3aa: CVPLHADTYYEQYF
CDR3nt: TGTGTTCCGCTACACGCCGACACCTACTACGAGCAGTACTTC

j_gene: TRBJ1-1
abundance: few
len: 14
d_gene: -
v_gene: TRBV5-4
CDR3aa: CASSLAGGNTEAFF
CDR3nt: TGTGCCAGCAGCTTGGCCGGGGGGAACACTGAAGCTTTCTTT

j_gene: TRBJ1-1
abundance: few
len: 15
d_gene: TRBD1
v_gene: TRBV19
CDR3aa: CASSTASGGLTEAFF
CDR3nt: TGTGCCAGTAGTACCGCCTCAGGGGGCTTGACTGAAGCTTTCTTT

j_gene: TRBJ1-4
abundance: few
len: 11
d_gene: -
v_gene: TRBV28
CDR3aa: CASTANEKLFF
CDR3nt: TGTGCCAGCACCGCTAATGAAAAACTGTTTTTT

j_gene: TRBJ2-5
abundance: few
len: 15
d_gene: -
v_gene: TRBV5-1
CDR3aa: CASSLVVGGRETQYF
CDR3nt: TGCGCCAGCAGCTTGGTGGTCGGGGGTAGAGAGACCCAGTACTTC

j_gene: TRBJ2-2
abundance: few
len: 15
d_gene: -
v_gene: TRBV10-3
CDR3aa: CAISESSQGGGELFF
CDR3nt: TGTGCCATCAGTGAGTCGTCGCAGGGGGGCGGGGAGCTGTTTTTT